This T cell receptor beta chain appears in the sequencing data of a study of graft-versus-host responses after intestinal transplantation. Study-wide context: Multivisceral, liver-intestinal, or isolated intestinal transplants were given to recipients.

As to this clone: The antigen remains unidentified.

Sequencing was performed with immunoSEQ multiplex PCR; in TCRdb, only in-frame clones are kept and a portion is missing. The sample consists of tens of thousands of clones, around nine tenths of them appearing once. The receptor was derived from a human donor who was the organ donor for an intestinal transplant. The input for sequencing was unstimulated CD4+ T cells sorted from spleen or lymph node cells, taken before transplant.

DNA of the CDR3: TGTGCCTCCGACGGGACAAAAGAGACCCAGTACTTC. Residues: CASDGTKETQYF. The V gene is TRBV30, the J gene TRBJ2-5; maybe TRBD1 (6 bases). CDR3 length: 12 amino acids. Germline V CDR1 and CDR2: GTSNPN, SVGIG (reference sequence). Trimming pared 7 bases from V and 3 bases from J, leaving 12 bases between.